Below are 8 T cell receptor beta chains sequenced from a single sample in a study of blood T cell repertoires in COVID-19. Produced via immunoSEQ multiplex PCR; TCRdb's table is partial and in-frame only. The sample consists of some 200,000 clones, nearly 85% of them appearing once. Sequencing was performed on peripheral blood. These receptors were taken from a woman in her 30s with COVID-19, enrolled during active disease.

This clone was seen only a few times. The chain recombines TRBV9 with TRBJ1-2, with 9 positions matching TRBD1. Trimming took 7 bases from V and 6 from J; bases not matched to a gene: 10. Per germline, CDR1 SGDLS and CDR2 YYNGEE. CDR3 length equals 14 residues. CDR3 loop: CASGGDRDPDGYTF. DNA of the CDR3: TGTGCCAGCGGGGGGGACAGGGATCCTGATGGCTACACCTTC.

V is TRBV18 and J is TRBJ1-2; 10 bases agree with TRBD1. CDR1 KGHSH and CDR2 LQKENI come from the germline V gene. CDR3 length: 14 amino acids. The junction had 1 base not matched to a gene; V was cut back by 2 bases and J by 4 bases. The CDR3 region has the DNA TGTGCCAGCTCACCAGACAGGGGGCCCTATGGCTACACCTTC. Amino acid sequence: CASSPDRGPYGYTF.

This clone was seen only once. The chain carries TRBV30 and TRBJ2-4; D may be TRBD2 (5 bases). V lost 5 bases and J 6 bases, leaving 14 bases between the germline ends. Germline V gives CDR1 GTSNPN, CDR2 SVGIG (reference sequence). This CDR3 region has 13 residues. The CDR3 is CAWETGGGNIQYF. CDR3 nucleotides: TGTGCCTGGGAGACGGGTGGAGGAAACATTCAGTACTTC.

This chain links TRBV21-1 with TRBJ2-2; the table's D call of TRBD2 was not tested on the DNA. TRBV21-1 is shown as a pseudogene. The CDR3 is made up of 15 amino acids. The CDR3 sequence is CASSLAGGDTGELFF. The CDR3 DNA follows: TGTGCCAGCAGCCTAGCGGGAGGGGACACCGGGGAGCTGTTTTTT.

The rearrangement joins TRBV29-1 to TRBJ1-2, with 8 nucleotides matching TRBD1. Germline V gene lookup returns CDR1 SQVTM and CDR2 ANQGSEA. V lost 6 bases, J lost 5 bases, and 14 bases stayed unmatched. CDR3 length: 15 residues. CDR3 in DNA: TGCAGCGTATACTCCGGGACAGGAGACTTTTATGGCTACACCTTC. Translated: CSVYSGTGDFYGYTF. Full variable domain (outside the CDR3, taken from reference TRBV29-1 and TRBJ1-2): SAVISQKPSRDICQRGTSLTIQCQVDSQVTMMFWYRQQPGQSLTLIATANQGSEATYESGFVIDKFPISRPNLTFSTLTVSNMSPEDSSIYLCSVYSGTGDFYGYTFGSGTRLTVV.

Note on this clone: Other DNA sequences in the same sample also yield this CDR3. This chain connects TRBV4-3 to TRBJ2-7; 7 positions match TRBD1. The V gene end was trimmed by 2 bases and the J gene end by 1 base; junction bases not matched to a gene: 2. From germline, CDR1 is LGHNA and CDR2 YSLEER. The CDR3 runs 14 residues. The CDR3 protein is CASSQSGGSYEQYF. The CDR3 nucleotides read TGCGCCAGCAGCCAATCAGGGGGTTCCTACGAGCAGTACTTC.

The gene calls are TRBV19 and TRBJ2-5; TRBD2 aligns across 13 bases. V was clipped by 3 bases and J by 1 base; unmatched bases: 2. The CDR3 length is 16 residues. Germline values: CDR1 LNHDA, CDR2 SQIVND (reference sequence). CDR3 DNA sequence: TGTGCCAGTAGTATCGGGACTAGCGGGATCCAAGAGACCCAGTACTTC. Protein sequence: CASSIGTSGIQETQYF.

This chain uses TRBV11-2 with TRBJ2-5; 14 bases align to TRBD2. From germline, CDR1 is SGHAT and CDR2 FQNNGV. This CDR3 region has 16 residues. V lost 1 base and J lost 5; bases outside the gene matches: 3. DNA of the CDR3: TGTGCCAGCAGCTTAGGACTAGCGGGAGGGCCGGAGACCCAGTACTTC. Amino acids: CASSLGLAGGPETQYF.